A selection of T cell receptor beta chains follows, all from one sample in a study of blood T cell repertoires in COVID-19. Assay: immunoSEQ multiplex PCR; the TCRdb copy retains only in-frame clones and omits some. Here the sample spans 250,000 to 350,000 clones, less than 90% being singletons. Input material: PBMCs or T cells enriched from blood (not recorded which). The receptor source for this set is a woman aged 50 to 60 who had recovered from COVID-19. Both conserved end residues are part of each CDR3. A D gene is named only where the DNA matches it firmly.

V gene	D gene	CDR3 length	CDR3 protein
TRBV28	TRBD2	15	CASSSPKRGGNEQFF
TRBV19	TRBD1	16	CASSPGQGAISYEQYF
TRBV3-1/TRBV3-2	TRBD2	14	CASSLAGRRETQYF
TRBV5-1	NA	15	CASRGETGMNTEAFF
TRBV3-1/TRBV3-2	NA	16	CASSQDWRSRRYGYTF
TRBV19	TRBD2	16	CASSPGLAVAKNIQYF
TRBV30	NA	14	CAWSGVPAGETQYF
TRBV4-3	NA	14	CASSHGSGYNEQFF
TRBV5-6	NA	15	CASSLRRGSNTEAFF
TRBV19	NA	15	CASTALGSPNYGYTF
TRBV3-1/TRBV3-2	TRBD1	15	CASSPGTGGVYGYTF
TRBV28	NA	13	CASIEDSGQPQHF
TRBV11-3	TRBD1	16	CASSKRQGRSNYGYTF
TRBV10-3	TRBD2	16	CATQTGLAGGFDEQYF
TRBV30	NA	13	CAWSGSFNYGYTF
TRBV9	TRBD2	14	CASSDSGSGYEQYF
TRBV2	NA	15	CASLDWTALNTEAFF
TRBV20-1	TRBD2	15	CSASPPSGTLETQYF
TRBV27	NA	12	CASSTTNEKLFF